These T cell receptor beta chains were read from a single sample in a study of T-cell memory formation after mild COVID-19. TCRdb processed the 5' RACE reads anew with MiXCR; each CDR3 protein has one entry. The table lists nearly 250,000 distinct CDR3 sequences, about 16% of them singletons. The material sequenced was PBMCs or a T cell subset sorted from them (not recorded which). The receptors stem from an adult woman who had mild COVID-19 (a few samples of this study predate the infection). Cell type and time point are not known. Both conserved end residues are part of each CDR3. The order of the fields is V gene, D gene, J gene, CDR3 protein. D genes are given only for firm matches.

V: TRBV9; D: TRBD1; J: TRBJ2-1; CDR3: CASSSLRGPPMQFF
V: TRBV20-1; D: TRBD1; J: TRBJ1-4; CDR3: CSAREGTANEKLFF
V: TRBV7-6; D: -; J: TRBJ2-1; CDR3: CASSLDARFRGSYNEQFF
V: TRBV7-2; D: TRBD2; J: TRBJ2-2; CDR3: CASSLLVLAGDTGELFF
V: TRBV5-1; D: -; J: TRBJ2-7; CDR3: CASTDAGWRYEQYF
V: TRBV5-1; D: -; J: TRBJ1-2; CDR3: CASSLTAGTNYGYTF
V: TRBV4-1; D: TRBD1; J: TRBJ2-3; CDR3: CASRRQGAVTDTQYF
V: TRBV4-3; D: -; J: TRBJ2-1; CDR3: CASSQEIGQGQFF
V: TRBV20-1; D: -; J: TRBJ2-1; CDR3: CSARDLVFRTYNEQFF
V: TRBV12-3/TRBV12-4; D: -; J: TRBJ2-3; CDR3: CASSLVTERDTQYF
V: TRBV7-8; D: -; J: TRBJ2-3; CDR3: CASSKRLQSNTDTQYF
V: TRBV9; D: -; J: TRBJ2-7; CDR3: CASSVATAGYEQYF
V: TRBV7-6; D: -; J: TRBJ2-2; CDR3: CASSLVFVGGELFF
V: TRBV18; D: -; J: TRBJ2-1; CDR3: CASSPMAGMVRNEQFF
V: TRBV12-3/TRBV12-4; D: -; J: TRBJ2-7; CDR3: CASSLGPGTGYGFHEQYF
V: TRBV5-1; D: -; J: TRBJ1-4; CDR3: CASSLLGDGNEKLFF
V: TRBV10-3; D: TRBD1; J: TRBJ2-1; CDR3: CATSAGQGFDEQFF
V: TRBV30; D: -; J: TRBJ1-1; CDR3: CAWRGGAAEAFF
V: TRBV19; D: TRBD2; J: TRBJ2-1; CDR3: CASSRLAGSQRNEQFF
V: TRBV7-3; D: -; J: TRBJ2-3; CDR3: CASSSNAPGTGDTQYF
V: TRBV24-1; D: -; J: TRBJ2-2; CDR3: CATSEPGLGGNTGELFF
V: TRBV10-3; D: -; J: TRBJ1-2; CDR3: CAIGYSYGYTF
V: TRBV20-1; D: -; J: TRBJ2-3; CDR3: CSASSAGAGTDTQYF
V: TRBV5-1; D: -; J: TRBJ2-7; CDR3: CASSPYTQLTYEQYF
V: TRBV12-3/TRBV12-4; D: -; J: TRBJ2-6; CDR3: CASSLLGFKSGANVLTF
V: TRBV12-3/TRBV12-4; D: TRBD2; J: TRBJ2-7; CDR3: CASSSTSGGAYEQYF
V: TRBV20-1; D: -; J: TRBJ2-1; CDR3: CSARLGNEQFF